A single TCR beta chain is shown here with its context. The V and J ends lost 0 bases and 5 bases, in that order; junction bases with no gene match: 15. Germline values: CDR1 MGHRA, CDR2 YSYEKL. The CDR3 contains 18 residues. The table came from immunoSEQ multiplex PCR; TCRdb's copy has only in-frame clones and leaves some out. The sample consists of 4,600 or so clones, roughly 80% of them appearing once. The sample comes from a study of T cells after posttransplantation cyclophosphamide. Treatment was busulfan-fludarabine conditioning, a marrow graft, and cyclophosphamide on days +3 and +4. The chain has TRBV4-1 and TRBJ1-2; 7 nucleotides match TRBD1. The origin of this receptor is a male patient between 45 and 60 years old who received an allogeneic stem cell transplant from an unrelated donor, was CMV-positive, and had acute GVHD only. The graft donor may be the source of some T cells. The material was PBMCs, obtained 86 days after allogeneic stem cell transplant with posttransplant cyclophosphamide. The CDR3 reads CASSQDRRVWDSLYGYTF. Here the CDR3 DNA reads TGCGCCAGCAGCCAAGATAGAAGGGTCTGGGACAGCCTTTATGGCTACACCTTC.